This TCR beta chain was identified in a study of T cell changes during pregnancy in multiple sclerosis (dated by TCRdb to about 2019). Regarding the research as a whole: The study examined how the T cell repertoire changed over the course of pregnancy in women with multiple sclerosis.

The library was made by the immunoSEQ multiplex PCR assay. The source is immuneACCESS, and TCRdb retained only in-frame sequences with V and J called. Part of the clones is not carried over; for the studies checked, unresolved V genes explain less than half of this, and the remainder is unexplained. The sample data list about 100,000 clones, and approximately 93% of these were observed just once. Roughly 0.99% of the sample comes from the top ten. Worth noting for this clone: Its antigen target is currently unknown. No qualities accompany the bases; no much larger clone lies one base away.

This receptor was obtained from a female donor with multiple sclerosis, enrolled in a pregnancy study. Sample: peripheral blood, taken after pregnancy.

CDR3 sequence: CASSPGLAVETQYF. The DNA reads as follows: TGTGCCAGCAGCCCGGGACTAGCGGTAGAGACCCAGTACTTC. Here the chain combines TRBV7-9 and TRBJ2-5; 11 bases in the middle match TRBD2. The CDR3 runs 14 residues from the cysteine to the phenylalanine. Only CDR3 DNA remains: 42 bases, in frame from the first base. According to the germline V gene (reference sequence), CDR1 reads SEHNR and CDR2 reads FQNEAQ. After removal of 5 bases from V and 4 bases from J, the junction retains 3 bases not matched to a gene.